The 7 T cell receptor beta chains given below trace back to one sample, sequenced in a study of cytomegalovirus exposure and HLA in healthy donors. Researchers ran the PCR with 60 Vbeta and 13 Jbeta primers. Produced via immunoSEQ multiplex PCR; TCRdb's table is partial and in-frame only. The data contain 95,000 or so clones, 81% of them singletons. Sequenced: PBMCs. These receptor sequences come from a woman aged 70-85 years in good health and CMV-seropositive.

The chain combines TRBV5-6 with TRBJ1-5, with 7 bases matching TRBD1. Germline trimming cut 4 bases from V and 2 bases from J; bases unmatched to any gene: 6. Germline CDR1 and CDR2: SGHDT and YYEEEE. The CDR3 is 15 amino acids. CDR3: CASSPGTAGNQPQHF. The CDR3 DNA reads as TGTGCCAGCAGCCCCGGGACAGCGGGCAATCAGCCCCAGCATTTT.

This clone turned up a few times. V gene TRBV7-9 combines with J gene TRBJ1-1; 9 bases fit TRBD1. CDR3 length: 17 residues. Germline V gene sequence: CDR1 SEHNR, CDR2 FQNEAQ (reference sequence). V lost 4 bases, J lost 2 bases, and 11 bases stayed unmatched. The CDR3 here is CASSSPGRTGVNTEAFF. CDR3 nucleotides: TGTGCCAGCAGCTCACCCGGTAGGACAGGGGTTAACACTGAAGCTTTCTTT. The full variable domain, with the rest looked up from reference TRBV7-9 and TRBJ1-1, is DTGVSQNPRHKITKRGQNVTFRCDPISEHNRLYWYRQTLGQGPEFLTYFQNEAQLEKSRLLSDRFSAERPKGSFSTLEIQRTEQGDSAMYLCASSSPGRTGVNTEAFFGQGTRLTVV.

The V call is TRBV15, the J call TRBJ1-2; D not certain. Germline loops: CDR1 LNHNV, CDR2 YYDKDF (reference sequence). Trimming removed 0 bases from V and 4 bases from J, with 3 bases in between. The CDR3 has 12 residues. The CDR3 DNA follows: TGTGCCACCAGCAGAGACCTCTATGGCTACACCTTC. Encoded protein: CATSRDLYGYTF.

CDR3 DNA sequence: TGTGCCACCAGCAGAGGCAATCTAGCGGGAGGTGTTCAAGAGACCCAGTACTTC. Its translation is CATSRGNLAGGVQETQYF. J is TRBJ2-5 and V is TRBV15; 11 bases map to TRBD2. V dropped 1 base and J dropped 2; count of bases not matched to a gene: 9. CDR1 and CDR2 from the germline V gene are LNHNV and YYDKDF (reference sequence). This CDR3 has 18 residues.

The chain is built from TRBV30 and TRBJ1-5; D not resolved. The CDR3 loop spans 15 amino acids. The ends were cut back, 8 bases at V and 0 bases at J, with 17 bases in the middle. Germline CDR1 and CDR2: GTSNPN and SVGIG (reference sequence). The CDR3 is CAADFRVPSNQPQHF. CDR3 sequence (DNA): TGTGCCGCAGACTTTCGGGTCCCTAGCAATCAGCCCCAGCATTTT.

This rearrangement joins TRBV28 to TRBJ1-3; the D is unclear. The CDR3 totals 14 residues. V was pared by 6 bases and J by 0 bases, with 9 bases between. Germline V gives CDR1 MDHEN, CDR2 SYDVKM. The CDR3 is CASSPHGSGNTIYF. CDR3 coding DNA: TGTGCCAGCAGCCCTCACGGCTCTGGAAACACCATATATTTT. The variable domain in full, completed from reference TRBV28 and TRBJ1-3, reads DVKVTQSSRYLVKRTGEKVFLECVQDMDHENMFWYRQDPGLGLRLIYFSYDVKMKEKGDIPEGYSVSREKKERFSLILESASTNQTSMYLCASSPHGSGNTIYFGEGSWLTVV.

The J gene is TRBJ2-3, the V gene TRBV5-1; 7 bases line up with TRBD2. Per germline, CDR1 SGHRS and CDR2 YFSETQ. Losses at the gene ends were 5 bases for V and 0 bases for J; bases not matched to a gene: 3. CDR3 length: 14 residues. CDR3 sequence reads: CASRRDYSTDTQYF. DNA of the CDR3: TGCGCCAGCAGGCGGGACTATAGCACAGATACGCAGTATTTT.